There are a few counts of the clone carrying this T cell receptor beta chain. At one boundary the junction diverges from the germline segment, which might be a read error. This sample was taken from a study of blood T cells in healthy people across ages. The use of a sample-barcoded 5' primer and a J-beta primer mix characterized a second PCR of roughly 6 to 11 cycles. A template-switch adaptor with 12 random nucleotides tagged each cDNA molecule. TCRdb itself ran the 5' RACE reads through MiXCR, one entry per CDR3 protein. The sample lists 600,000 or so distinct CDR3 sequences, around 21% seen once, with roughly 3.6% in the top ten. This CDR3 region has 11 residues.

This TCR was sampled from a man between 65 and 85 years old in good health. The rearrangement joins TRBV12-3 or TRBV12-4 to TRBJ2-1, with D hard to call. The sample was blood. Written as DNA, the CDR3 is TGTGCCAGCACTTTAGGGAATGAGCAGTTCTTC. Translating it yields CASTLGNEQFF.